This entry features one TCR beta chain sequence. Its antigen is still unknown. The data belong to a study of cytomegalovirus exposure and HLA in healthy donors. Across the whole study: HLA-typed donors were the source of about 85 million unique TCRs held in an early data release.

Between the trimmed V and J ends, which lost 0 bases and 9 bases, there was a span of 15 bases. Germline CDR1 LGHNA, CDR2 YSLEER. There are 15 residues in the CDR3. Broader study findings: Reports showed the classifier diagnosing cytomegalovirus status with high specificity and sensitivity. Earlier analysis yielded a pattern in which most TCR beta V segments were productive about 90% or about 30% of the time. A later analysis showed HLA-associated TCR beta chains outstripping equally common others in clonal expansion.

The PCR employed 60 Vbeta primers together with 13 Jbeta primers. The protocol was immunoSEQ multiplex PCR, while the TCRdb copy is restricted to in-frame clones and leaves out a portion. Of around 180,000 clones listed, around nine tenths are singletons. The chain couples TRBV4-3 to TRBJ1-3; a weak D match, TRBD1 (6 bases). The origin of this receptor is a woman between 18 and 29 years old in good health and CMV-seronegative. The sequenced sample consisted of PBMCs. The CDR3 loop is CASSQDWTDRSTIYF. The CDR3 coding sequence is TGCGCCAGCAGCCAAGATTGGACAGATCGGAGCACCATATATTTT.